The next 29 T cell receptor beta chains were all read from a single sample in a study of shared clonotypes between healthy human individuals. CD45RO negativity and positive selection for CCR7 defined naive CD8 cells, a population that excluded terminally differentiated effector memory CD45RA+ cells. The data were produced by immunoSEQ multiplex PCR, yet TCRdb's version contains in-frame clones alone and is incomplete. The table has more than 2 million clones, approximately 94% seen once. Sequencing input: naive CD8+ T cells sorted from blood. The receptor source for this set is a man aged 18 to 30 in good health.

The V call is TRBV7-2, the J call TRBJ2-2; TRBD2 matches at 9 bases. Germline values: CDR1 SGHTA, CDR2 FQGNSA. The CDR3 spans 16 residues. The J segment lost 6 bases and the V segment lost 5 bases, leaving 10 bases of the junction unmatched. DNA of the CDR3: TGTGCCAGCAGCCTCGTGAGCGGGGGGTTTCCCGGGGAGCTGTTTTTT. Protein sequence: CASSLVSGGFPGELFF.

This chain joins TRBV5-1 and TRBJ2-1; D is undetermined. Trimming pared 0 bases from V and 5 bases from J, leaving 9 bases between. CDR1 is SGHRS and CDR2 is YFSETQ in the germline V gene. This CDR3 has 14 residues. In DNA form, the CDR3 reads TGCGCCAGCAGCTTGGCCAACTTGAACAATGAGCAGTTCTTC. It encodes CASSLANLNNEQFF. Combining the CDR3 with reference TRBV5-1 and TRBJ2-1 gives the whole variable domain KAGVTQTPRYLIKTRGQQVTLSCSPISGHRSVSWYQQTPGQGLQFLFEYFSETQRNKGNFPGRFSGRQFSNSRSEMNVSTLELGDSALYLCASSLANLNNEQFFGPGTRLTVL.

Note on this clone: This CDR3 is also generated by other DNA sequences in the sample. CDR3 coding DNA: TGTGCCAGCAGCCAAGATAGTGAAGGGATGAACACTGAAGCTTTCTTT. Translation: CASSQDSEGMNTEAFF. This chain uses TRBV4-2 with TRBJ1-1; D gene uncertain. The V gene's germline CDR1 is LGHNA and CDR2 YNFKEQ. This CDR3 has 16 amino acids. With 0 bases removed from V and 0 bases from J, the gap between germline ends came to 11 bases.

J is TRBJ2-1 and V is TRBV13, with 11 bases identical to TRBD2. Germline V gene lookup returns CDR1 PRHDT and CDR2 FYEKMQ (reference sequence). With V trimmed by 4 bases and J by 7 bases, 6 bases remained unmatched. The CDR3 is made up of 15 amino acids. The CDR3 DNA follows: TGTGCCAGCAGCTGGTTAGCGGGAGGGCAGAATGAGCAGTTCTTC. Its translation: CASSWLAGGQNEQFF.

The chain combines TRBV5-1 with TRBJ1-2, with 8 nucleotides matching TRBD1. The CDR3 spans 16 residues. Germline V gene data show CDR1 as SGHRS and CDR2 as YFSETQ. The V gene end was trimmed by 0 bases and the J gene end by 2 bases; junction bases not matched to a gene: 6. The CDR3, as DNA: TGCGCCAGCAGCTTGGCCCCGGACAGGGCGAACTATGGCTACACCTTC. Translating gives CASSLAPDRANYGYTF.

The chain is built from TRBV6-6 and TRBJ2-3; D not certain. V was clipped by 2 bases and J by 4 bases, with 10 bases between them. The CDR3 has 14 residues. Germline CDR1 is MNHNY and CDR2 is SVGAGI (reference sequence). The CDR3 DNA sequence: TGTGCCAGCAGTTACCGGGTGGGGTCAGATACGCAGTATTTT. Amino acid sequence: CASSYRVGSDTQYF.

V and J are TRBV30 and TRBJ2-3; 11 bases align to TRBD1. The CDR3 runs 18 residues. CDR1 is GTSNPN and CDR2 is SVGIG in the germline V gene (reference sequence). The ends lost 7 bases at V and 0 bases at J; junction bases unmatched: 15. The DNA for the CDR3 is TGTGCCTCCCAGGGGGGGGACAGGGGGGGTCGAAGCACAGATACGCAGTATTTT. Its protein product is CASQGGDRGGRSTDTQYF.

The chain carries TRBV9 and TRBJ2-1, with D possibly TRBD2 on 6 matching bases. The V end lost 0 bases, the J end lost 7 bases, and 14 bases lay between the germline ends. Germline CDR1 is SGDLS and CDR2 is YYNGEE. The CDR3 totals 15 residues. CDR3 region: CASSVAGLESNEQFF. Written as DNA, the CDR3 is TGTGCCAGCAGCGTAGCGGGACTCGAGAGTAATGAGCAGTTCTTC.

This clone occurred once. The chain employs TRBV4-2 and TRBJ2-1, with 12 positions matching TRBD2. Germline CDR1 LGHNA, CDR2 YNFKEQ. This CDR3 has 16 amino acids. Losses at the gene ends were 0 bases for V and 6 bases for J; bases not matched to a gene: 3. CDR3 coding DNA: TGTGCCAGCAGCCAAGAACCGGGACTAGCGGGCAATGAGCAGTTCTTC. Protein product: CASSQEPGLAGNEQFF.

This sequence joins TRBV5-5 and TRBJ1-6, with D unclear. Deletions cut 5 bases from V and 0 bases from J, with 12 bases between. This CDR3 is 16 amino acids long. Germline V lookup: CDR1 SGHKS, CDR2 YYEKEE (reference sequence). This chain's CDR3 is CASRPDKYSYNSPLHF. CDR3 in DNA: TGTGCCAGCAGACCCGATAAATACTCCTATAATTCACCCCTCCACTTT.

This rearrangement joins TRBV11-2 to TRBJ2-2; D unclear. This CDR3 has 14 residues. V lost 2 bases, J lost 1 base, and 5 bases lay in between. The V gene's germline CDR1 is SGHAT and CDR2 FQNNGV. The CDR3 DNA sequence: TGTGCCAGCAGCTTAAACGGGAACACCGGGGAGCTGTTTTTT. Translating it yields CASSLNGNTGELFF.

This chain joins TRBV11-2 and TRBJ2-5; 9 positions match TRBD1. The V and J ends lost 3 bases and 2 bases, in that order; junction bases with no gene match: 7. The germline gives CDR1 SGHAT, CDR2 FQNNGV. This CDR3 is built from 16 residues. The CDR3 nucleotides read TGTGCCAGCAGCTTGGGGACCGGGACAGGGCAAGAGACCCAGTACTTC. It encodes CASSLGTGTGQETQYF. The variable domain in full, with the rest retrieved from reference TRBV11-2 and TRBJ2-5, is EAGVAQSPRYKIIEKRQSVAFWCNPISGHATLYWYQQILGQGPKLLIQFQNNGVVDDSQLPKDRFSAERLKGVDSTLKIQPAKLEDSAVYLCASSLGTGTGQETQYFGPGTRLLVL.

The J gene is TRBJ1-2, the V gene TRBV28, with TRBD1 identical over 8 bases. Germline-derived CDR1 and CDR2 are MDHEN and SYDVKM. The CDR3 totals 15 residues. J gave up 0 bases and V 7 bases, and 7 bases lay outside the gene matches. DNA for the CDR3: TGTGCCAGCAAGGGACAGGCAGACGCTAACTATGGCTACACCTTC. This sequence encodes CASKGQADANYGYTF.

Here the CDR3 reads CASSYSGSKNIQYF. DNA for the CDR3: TGTGCCAGCAGTTATTCAGGGTCCAAAAACATTCAGTACTTC. The chain has TRBV5-4 and TRBJ2-4; the D gene is possibly TRBD1 (5 bases). The CDR3 has 14 residues. V was shortened by 5 bases and J by 2 bases, with 11 bases between the two germline ends. Germline V lookup: CDR1 SGHNT, CDR2 YYREEE (reference sequence).

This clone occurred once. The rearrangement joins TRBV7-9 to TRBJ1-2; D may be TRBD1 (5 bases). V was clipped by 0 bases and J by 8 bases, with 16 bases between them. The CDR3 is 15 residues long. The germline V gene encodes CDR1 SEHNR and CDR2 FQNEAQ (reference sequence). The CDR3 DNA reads TGTGCCAGCAGCTTAGCTGGGACCGTACTGCCCGGCTACACCTTC. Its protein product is CASSLAGTVLPGYTF. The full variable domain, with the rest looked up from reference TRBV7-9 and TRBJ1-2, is DTGVSQNPRHKITKRGQNVTFRCDPISEHNRLYWYRQTLGQGPEFLTYFQNEAQLEKSRLLSDRFSAERPKGSFSTLEIQRTEQGDSAMYLCASSLAGTVLPGYTFGSGTRLTVV.

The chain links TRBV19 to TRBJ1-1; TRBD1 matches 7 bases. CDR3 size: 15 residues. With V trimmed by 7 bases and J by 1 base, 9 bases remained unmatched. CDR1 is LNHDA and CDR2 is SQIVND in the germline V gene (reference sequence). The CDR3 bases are TGTGCCAGTACTTATCGGGCAGGGGGGAACACTGAAGCTTTCTTT. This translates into CASTYRAGGNTEAFF.

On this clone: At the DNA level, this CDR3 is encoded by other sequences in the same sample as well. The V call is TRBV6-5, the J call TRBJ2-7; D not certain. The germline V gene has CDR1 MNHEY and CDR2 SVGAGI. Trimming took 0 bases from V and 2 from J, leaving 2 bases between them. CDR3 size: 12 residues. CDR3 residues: CASSYSTYEQYF. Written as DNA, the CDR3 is TGTGCCAGCAGTTACTCGACCTACGAGCAGTACTTC.

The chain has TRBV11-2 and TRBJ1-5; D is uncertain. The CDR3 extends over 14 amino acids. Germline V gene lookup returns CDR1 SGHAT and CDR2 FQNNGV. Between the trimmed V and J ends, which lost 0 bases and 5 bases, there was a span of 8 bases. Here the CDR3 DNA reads TGTGCCAGCAGCTTAGACGGGCCCTATCAGCCCCAGCATTTT. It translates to CASSLDGPYQPQHF.

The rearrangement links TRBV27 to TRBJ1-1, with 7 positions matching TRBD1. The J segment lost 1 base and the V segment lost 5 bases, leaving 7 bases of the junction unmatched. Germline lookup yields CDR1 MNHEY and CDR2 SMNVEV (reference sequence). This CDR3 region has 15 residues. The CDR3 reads CASSPRDSGNTEAFF. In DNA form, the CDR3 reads TGTGCCAGCAGTCCCAGGGACAGTGGGAACACTGAAGCTTTCTTT.

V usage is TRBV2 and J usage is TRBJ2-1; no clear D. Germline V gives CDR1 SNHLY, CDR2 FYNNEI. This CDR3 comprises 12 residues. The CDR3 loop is CVGGTYSNEQFF. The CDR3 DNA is TGTGTAGGTGGAACCTACAGCAATGAGCAGTTCTTC.

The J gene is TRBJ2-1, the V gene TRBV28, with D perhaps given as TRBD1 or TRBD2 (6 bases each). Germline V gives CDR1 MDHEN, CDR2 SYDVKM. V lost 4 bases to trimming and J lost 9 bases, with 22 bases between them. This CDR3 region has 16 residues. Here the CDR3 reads CASSWGPGTGLGEQFF. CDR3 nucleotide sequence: TGTGCCAGCAGTTGGGGGCCCGGGACTGGGTTAGGTGAGCAGTTCTTC.

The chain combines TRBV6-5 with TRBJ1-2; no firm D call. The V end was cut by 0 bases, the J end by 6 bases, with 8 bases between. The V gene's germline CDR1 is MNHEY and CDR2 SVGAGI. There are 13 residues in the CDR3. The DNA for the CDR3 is TGTGCCAGCAGTTACTCGATAAAAAATGGCTACACCTTC. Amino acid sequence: CASSYSIKNGYTF.

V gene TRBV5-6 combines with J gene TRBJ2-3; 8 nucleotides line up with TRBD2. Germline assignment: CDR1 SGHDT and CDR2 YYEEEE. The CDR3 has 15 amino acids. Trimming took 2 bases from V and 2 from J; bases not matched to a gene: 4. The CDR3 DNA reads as TGTGCCAGCAGCTTTGCGGGGGGCCCCACAGATACGCAGTATTTT. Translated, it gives CASSFAGGPTDTQYF.

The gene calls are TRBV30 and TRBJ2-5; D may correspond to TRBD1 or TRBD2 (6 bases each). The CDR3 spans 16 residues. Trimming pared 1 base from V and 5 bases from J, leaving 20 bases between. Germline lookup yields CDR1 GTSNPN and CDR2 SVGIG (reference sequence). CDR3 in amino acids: CAWSESGAGAEETQYF. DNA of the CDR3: TGTGCCTGGAGTGAGTCGGGGGCCGGTGCAGAGGAGACCCAGTACTTC. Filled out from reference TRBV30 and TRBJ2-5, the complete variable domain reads SQTIHQWPATLVQPVGSPLSLECTVEGTSNPNLYWYRQAAGRGLQLLFYSVGIGQISSEVPQNLSASRPQDRQFILSSKKLLLSDSGFYLCAWSESGAGAEETQYFGPGTRLLVL.

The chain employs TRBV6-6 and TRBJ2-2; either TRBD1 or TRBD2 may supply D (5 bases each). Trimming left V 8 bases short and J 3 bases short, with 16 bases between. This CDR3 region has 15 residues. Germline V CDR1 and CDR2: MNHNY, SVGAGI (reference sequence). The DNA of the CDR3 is TGTGCCAGCGGGGAGCGCCGGGACCACACCGGGGAGCTGTTTTTT. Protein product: CASGERRDHTGELFF.

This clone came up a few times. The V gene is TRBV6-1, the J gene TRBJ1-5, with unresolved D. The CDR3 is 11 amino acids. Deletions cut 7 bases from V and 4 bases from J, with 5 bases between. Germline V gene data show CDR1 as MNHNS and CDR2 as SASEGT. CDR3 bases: TGTGCCAGCACCACAAATCAGCCCCAGCATTTT. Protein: CASTTNQPQHF.

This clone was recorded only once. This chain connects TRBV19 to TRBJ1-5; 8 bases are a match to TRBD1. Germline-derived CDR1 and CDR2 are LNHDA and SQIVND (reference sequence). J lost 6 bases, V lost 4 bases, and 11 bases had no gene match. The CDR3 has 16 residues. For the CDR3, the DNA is TGTGCCAGTAGTAGCGCTCGACAGGGGAGAAGTCAGCCCCAGCATTTT. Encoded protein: CASSSARQGRSQPQHF.

The CDR3: CASISGGLSYNEQFF. DNA for the CDR3: TGTGCCAGCATCAGTGGGGGCCTCTCCTACAATGAGCAGTTCTTC. The chain has TRBV7-9 and TRBJ2-1, with D tentatively TRBD1 (6 bases). With 7 bases removed from V and 0 bases from J, the gap between germline ends came to 13 bases. The germline V gene has CDR1 SEHNR and CDR2 FQNEAQ (reference sequence). This CDR3 is 15 amino acids long.

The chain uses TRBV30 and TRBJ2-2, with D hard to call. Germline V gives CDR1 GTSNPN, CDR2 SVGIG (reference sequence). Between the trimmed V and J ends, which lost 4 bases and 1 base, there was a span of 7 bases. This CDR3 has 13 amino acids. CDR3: CAWNPRNTGELFF. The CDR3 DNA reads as TGTGCCTGGAATCCTAGGAACACCGGGGAGCTGTTTTTT.